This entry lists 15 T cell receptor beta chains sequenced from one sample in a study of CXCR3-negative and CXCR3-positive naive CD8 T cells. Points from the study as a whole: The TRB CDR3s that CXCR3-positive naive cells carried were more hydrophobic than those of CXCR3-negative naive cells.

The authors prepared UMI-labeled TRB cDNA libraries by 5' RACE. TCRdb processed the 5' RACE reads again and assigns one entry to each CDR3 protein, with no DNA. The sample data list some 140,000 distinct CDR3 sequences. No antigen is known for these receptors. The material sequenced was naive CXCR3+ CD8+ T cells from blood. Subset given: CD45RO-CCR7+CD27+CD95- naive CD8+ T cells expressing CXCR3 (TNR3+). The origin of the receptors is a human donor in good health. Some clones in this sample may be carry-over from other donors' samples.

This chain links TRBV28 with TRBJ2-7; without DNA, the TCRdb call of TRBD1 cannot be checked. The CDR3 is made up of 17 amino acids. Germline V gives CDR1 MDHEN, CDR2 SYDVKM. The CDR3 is CASSTVQGQDQPYEQYF. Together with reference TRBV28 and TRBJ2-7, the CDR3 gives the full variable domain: DVKVTQSSRYLVKRTGEKVFLECVQDMDHENMFWYRQDPGLGLRLIYFSYDVKMKEKGDIPEGYSVSREKKERFSLILESASTNQTSMYLCASSTVQGQDQPYEQYFGPGTRLTVT.

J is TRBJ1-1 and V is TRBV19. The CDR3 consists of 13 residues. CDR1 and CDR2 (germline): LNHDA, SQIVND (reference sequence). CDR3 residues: CASSIDQELEAFF.

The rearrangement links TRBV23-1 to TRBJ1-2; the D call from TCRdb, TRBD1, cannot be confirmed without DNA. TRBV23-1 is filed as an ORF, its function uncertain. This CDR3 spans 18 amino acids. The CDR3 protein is CASSQSRPKGLSLYGYTF.

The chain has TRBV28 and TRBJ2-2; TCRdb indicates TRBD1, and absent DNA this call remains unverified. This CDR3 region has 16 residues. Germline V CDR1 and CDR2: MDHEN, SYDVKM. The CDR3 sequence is CASSFADRELTGELFF.

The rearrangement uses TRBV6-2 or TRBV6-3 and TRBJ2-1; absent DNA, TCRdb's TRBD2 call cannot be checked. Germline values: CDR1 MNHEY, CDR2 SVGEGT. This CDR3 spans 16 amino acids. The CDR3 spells CASSYDSGGPWGEQFF.

This CDR3 reads CASSNTGTGANTGELFF. The V call is TRBV7-7, the J call TRBJ2-2; with no DNA, the TCRdb D assignment of TRBD1 cannot be verified. The V gene's germline CDR1 is SSHAT and CDR2 FNYEAQ (reference sequence). The CDR3 covers 17 residues. The whole variable domain, filled in from reference TRBV7-7 and TRBJ2-2, reads GAGVSQSPRYKVTKRGQDVTLRCDPISSHATLYWYQQALGQGPEFLTYFNYEAQPDKSGLPSDRFSAERPEGSISTLTIQRTEQRDSAMYRCASSNTGTGANTGELFFGEGSRLTVL.

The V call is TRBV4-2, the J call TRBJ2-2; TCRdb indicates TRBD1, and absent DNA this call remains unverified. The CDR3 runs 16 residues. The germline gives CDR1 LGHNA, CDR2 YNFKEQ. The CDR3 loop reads CASSQAGGGHTGELFF.

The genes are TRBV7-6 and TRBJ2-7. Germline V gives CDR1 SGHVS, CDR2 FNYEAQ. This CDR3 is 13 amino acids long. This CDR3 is CASSDTSSYEQYF. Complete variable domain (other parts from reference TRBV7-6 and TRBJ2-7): GAGVSQSPRYKVTKRGQDVALRCDPISGHVSLYWYRQALGQGPEFLTYFNYEAQQDKSGLPNDRFSAERPEGSISTLTIQRTEQRDSAMYRCASSDTSSYEQYFGPGTRLTVT.

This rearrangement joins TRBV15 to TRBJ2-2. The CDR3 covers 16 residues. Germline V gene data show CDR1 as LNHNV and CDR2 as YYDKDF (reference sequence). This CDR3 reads CATSSVDRANTGELFF.

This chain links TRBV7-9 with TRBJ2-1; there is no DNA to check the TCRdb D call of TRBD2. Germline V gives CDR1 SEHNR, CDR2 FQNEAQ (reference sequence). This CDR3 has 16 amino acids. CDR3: CASSLGSGLATNEQFF.

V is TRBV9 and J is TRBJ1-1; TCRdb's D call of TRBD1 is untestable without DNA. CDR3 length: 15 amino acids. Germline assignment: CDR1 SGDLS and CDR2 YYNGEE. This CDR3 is CASSEGQAMNTEAFF.

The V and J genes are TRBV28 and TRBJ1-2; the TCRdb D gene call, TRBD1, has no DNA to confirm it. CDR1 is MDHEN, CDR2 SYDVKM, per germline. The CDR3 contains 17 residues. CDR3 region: CASSLWAPTGDNYGYTF.

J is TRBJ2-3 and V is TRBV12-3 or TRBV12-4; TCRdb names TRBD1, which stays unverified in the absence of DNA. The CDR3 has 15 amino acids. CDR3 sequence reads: CASTPLNGGVNTQYF.

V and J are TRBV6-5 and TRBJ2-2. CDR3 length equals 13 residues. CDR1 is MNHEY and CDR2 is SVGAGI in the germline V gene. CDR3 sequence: CASSYSTTGELFF.

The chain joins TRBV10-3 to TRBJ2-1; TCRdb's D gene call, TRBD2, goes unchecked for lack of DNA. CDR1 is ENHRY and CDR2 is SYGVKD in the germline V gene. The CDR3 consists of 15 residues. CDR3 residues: CAISDTGTSYNEQFF.